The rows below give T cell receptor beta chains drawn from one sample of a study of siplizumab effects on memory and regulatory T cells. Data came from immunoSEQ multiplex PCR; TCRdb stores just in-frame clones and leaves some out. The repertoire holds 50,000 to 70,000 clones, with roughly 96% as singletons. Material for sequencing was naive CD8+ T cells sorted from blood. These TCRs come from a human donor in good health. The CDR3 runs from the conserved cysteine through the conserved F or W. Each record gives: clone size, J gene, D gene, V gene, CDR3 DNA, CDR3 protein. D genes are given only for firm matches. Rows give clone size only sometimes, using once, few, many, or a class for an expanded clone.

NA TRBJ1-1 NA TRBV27 TGTGCCAGCAGTTTATCGAGTTGGGGGGCGGGGACTGAAGCTTTCTTT CASSLSSWGAGTEAFF
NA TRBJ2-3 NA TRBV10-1 TGCGCCAGCGGGACGGGCACAGATACGCAGTATTTT CASGTGTDTQYF
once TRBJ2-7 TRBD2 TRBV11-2 TGTGCCAGCAGCCTCGGACTAGCGGGGGCCCGCTCCTACGAGCAGTACTTC CASSLGLAGARSYEQYF
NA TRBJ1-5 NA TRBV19 TGTGCCAGTAGTCCCCAGGGTCCTCAGCCCCAGCATTTT CASSPQGPQPQHF
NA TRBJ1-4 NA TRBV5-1 TGCGCCAGCAGTTACGACGCAACTAATGAAAAACTGTTTTTT CASSYDATNEKLFF
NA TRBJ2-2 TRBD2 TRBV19 TGTGCCAGTACTCCGGGACTAGGTATGGCCGGGGAGCTGTTTTTT CASTPGLGMAGELFF
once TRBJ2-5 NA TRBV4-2 TGTGCCAGCAGCCAAGAACCGGGGGCCTCCCTCGGGACCCAGTACTTC CASSQEPGASLGTQYF
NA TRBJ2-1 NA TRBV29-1 TGCAGCGTTGCGGGCTTCGGGATGTCTCGGGATGAGCAGTTCTTC CSVAGFGMSRDEQFF
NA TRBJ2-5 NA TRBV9 TGTGCCAGCAGCGTAGGGGGGAAAGAGACCCAGTACTTC CASSVGGKETQYF
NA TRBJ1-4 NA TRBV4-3 TGCGCCAGCAGCCAAGATAAGGGCGGGGGAGAAAAACTGTTTTTT CASSQDKGGGEKLFF
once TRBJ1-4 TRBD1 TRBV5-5 TGTGCCAGCAGCCCGGGACAGAGTAATGAAAAACTGTTTTTT CASSPGQSNEKLFF
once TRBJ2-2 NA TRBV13 TGTGCCAGCAGCTTGGGCCAGTCGAACACCGGGGAGCTGTTTTTT CASSLGQSNTGELFF
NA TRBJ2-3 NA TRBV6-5 TGTGCCAGCAGTCCATCAGGGTCAGATACGCAGTATTTT CASSPSGSDTQYF
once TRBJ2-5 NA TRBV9 TGTGCCAGCAGCGTAGGCGGGGAACAAGAGACCCAGTACTTC CASSVGGEQETQYF
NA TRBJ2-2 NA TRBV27 TGTGCCAGCAGTTTATGGGCTATGAAGAACACCGGGGAGCTGTTTTTT CASSLWAMKNTGELFF
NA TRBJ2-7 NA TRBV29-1 TGCAGCGTTGAAGGAGGGGTTGCCTACGAGCAGTACTTC CSVEGGVAYEQYF
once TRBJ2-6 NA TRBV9 TGTGCCAGCCTCCTGGGGCCTGGGGCCAACGTCCTGACTTTC CASLLGPGANVLTF
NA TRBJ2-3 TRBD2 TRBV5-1 TGCGCCAGCAGCTCCGGAGCGGGGGGGGCCTCAGATACGCAGTATTTT CASSSGAGGASDTQYF
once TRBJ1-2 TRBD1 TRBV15 TGTGCCACCAGCACCGGGACAGATAGCTATGGCTACACCTTC CATSTGTDSYGYTF
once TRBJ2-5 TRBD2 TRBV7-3 TGTGCCAGCAGCTTAATAGCGGGGGGAGGAGAGACCCAGTACTTC CASSLIAGGGETQYF
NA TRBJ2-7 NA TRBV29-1 TGCAGCATCAGGACAGGAGGGTCCTACGAGCGGTACTTC CSIRTGGSYERYF
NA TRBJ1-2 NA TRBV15 TGTGCCACCAGCAGTTCTCAGGCTCATCCCGGTGGCTACACCTTC CATSSSQAHPGGYTF
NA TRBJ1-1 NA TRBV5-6 TGTGCCAGCAGCTTGGGAGGGGGAGTGACTGAAGCTTTCTTT CASSLGGGVTEAFF
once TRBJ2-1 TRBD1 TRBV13 TGTGCCAGCAGCTCCGACAGGGTTCAAAATGAGCAGTTCTTC CASSSDRVQNEQFF
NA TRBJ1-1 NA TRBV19 TGTGCCAGTATCGAGGGTGAAGCTTTCTTT CASIEGEAFF
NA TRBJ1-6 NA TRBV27 TGTGCCAGCAGTTCCCTTGGGGCAGTGGATTCACCCCTCCACTTT CASSSLGAVDSPLHF
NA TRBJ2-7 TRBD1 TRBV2 TGTGCCAGCAGCCCCGCATCCGGGACAGGGACCTACGAGCAGTACTTC CASSPASGTGTYEQYF
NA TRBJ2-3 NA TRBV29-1 TGCAGCGTCAAGGGGGGGAGTACAGATACGCAGTATTTT CSVKGGSTDTQYF
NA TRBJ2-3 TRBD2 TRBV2 TGTGCCAGCAGGGAGCGGGGGAGAAGTACAGATACGCAGTATTTT CASRERGRSTDTQYF